Following are 3 T cell receptor beta chains from one sample sequenced in a study of early T cells in non-severe SARS-CoV-2 infection. TCRdb itself ran the 5' RACE reads through MiXCR, one entry per CDR3 protein. The sample includes 25,000 to 35,000 distinct CDR3 sequences, about 5.7% seen only once; the top ten take around 5.4%. The sample was whole blood. These receptor sequences come from an adult who was a healthcare worker with PCR-confirmed SARS-CoV-2 infection or an uninfected control (not recorded which).

This clonotype was found many times. Here the CDR3 reads CASSPPGEKLFF. CDR3 coding DNA: TGTGCCAGCAGCCCCCCCGGCGAAAAACTGTTTTTT. J is TRBJ1-4 and V is TRBV7-9, with D unclear. The CDR3 runs 12 residues. V lost 5 bases, J lost 8 bases, and 9 bases lay in between. Germline CDR1 SEHNR, CDR2 FQNEAQ (reference sequence).

The genes are TRBV12-3 or TRBV12-4 and TRBJ2-2, with TRBD2 identical over 10 bases. After removal of 3 bases from V and 2 bases from J, the junction contained 6 bases not matched to a gene. The CDR3 covers 17 residues. CDR3 sequence reads: CASSFTAGGLNTGELFF. The DNA of the CDR3 is TGTGCCAGCAGTTTCACAGCGGGGGGGCTTAACACCGGGGAGCTGTTTTTT.

This CDR3 is CASSLGPNQPQHF. CDR3 bases: TGTGCCAGCAGCTTAGGGCCTAATCAGCCCCAGCATTTT. The chain is built from TRBV7-9 and TRBJ1-5; D gene unclear. V lost 1 base to trimming and J lost 4 bases, with 5 bases between them. This CDR3 region has 13 residues. CDR1 and CDR2 (germline): SEHNR, FQNEAQ (reference sequence).